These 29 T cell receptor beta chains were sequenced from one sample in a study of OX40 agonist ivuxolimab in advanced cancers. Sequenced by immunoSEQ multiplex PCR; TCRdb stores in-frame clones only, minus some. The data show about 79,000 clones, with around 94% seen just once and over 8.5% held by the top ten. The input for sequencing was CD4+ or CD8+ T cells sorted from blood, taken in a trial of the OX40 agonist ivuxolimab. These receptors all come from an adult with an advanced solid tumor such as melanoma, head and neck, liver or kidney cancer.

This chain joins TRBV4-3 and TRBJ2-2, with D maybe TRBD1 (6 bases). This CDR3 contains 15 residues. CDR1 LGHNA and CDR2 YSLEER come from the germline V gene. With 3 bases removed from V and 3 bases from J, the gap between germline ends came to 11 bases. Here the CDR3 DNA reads TGCGCCAGCAGCCAGGGCAAGGGGGACACCGGGGAGCTGTTTTTT. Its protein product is CASSQGKGDTGELFF.

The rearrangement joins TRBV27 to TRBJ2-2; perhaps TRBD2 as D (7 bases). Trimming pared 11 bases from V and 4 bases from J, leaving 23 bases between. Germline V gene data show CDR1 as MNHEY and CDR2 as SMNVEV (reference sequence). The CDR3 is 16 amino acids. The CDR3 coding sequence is TGTGCCTCGCCAAACAGGGCGGGGGAAACCACCGGGGAGCTGTTTTTT. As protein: CASPNRAGETTGELFF.

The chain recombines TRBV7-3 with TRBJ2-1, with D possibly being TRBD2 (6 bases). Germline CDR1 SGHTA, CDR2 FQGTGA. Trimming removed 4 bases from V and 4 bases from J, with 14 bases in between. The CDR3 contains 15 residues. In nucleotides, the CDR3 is TGTGCCAGCAGCTGGACCGGGACTCCGTACAATGAGCAGTTCTTC. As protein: CASSWTGTPYNEQFF.

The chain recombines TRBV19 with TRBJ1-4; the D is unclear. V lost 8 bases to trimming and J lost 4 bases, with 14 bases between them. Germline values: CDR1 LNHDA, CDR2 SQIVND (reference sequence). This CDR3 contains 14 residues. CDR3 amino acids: CASRPDAFNEKLFF. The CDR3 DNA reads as TGTGCCAGTCGTCCGGATGCCTTTAATGAAAAACTGTTTTTT.

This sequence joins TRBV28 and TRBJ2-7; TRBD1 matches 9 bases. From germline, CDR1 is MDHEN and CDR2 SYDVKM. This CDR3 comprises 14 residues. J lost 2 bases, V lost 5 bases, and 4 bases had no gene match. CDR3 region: CASSLWDRAYEQYF. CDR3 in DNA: TGTGCCAGCAGTCTTTGGGACAGGGCCTACGAGCAGTACTTC.

CDR3 sequence reads: CASRPGTGVYNEQFF. The CDR3 DNA is TGCGCCAGCAGGCCCGGGACAGGGGTCTACAATGAGCAGTTCTTC. The V gene is TRBV4-3, the J gene TRBJ2-1, with TRBD1 matching over 10 bases. This CDR3 region has 15 residues. Looked up from germline, CDR1 is LGHNA and CDR2 is YSLEER. With 6 bases clipped from V and 3 bases from J, the junction kept 5 bases outside the gene matches.

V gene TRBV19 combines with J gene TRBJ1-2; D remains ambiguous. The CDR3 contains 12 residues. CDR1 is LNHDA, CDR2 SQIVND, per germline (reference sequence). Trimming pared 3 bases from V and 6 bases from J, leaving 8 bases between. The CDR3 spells CASSMAGNGYTF. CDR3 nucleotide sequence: TGTGCCAGTAGTATGGCAGGAAATGGCTACACCTTC.

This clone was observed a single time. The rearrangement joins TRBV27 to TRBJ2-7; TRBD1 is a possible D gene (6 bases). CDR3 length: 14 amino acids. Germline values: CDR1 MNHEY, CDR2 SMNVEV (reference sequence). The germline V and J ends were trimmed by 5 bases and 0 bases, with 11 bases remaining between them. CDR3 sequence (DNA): TGTGCCAGCAGTCTTACGACAGGCTCCTACGAGCAGTACTTC. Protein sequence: CASSLTTGSYEQYF.

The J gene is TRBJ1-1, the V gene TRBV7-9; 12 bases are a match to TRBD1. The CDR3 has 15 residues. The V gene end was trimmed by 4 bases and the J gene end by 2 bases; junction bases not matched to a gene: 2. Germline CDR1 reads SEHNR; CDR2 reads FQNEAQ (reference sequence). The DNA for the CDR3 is TGTGCCAGCAGCTCGGGACAGGGGGCTAACACTGAAGCTTTCTTT. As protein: CASSSGQGANTEAFF.

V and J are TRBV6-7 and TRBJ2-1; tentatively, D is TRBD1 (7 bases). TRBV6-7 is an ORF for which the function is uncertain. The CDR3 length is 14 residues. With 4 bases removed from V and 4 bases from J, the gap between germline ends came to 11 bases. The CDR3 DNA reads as TGTGCCAGCAGTTGGGGGGACAGATACAATGAGCAGTTCTTC. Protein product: CASSWGDRYNEQFF.

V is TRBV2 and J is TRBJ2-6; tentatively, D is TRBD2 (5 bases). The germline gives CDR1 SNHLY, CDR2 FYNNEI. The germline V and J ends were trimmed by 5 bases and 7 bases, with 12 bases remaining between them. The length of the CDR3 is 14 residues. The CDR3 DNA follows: TGTGCCAGCAGTCTGGACTCCGGAGCCAACGTCCTGACTTTC. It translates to CASSLDSGANVLTF.

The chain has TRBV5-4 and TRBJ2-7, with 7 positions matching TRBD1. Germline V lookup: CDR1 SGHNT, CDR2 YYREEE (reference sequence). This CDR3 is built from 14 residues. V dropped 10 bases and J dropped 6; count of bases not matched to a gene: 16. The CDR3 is CAFNPGTAPFEQYF. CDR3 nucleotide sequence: TGTGCCTTTAACCCCGGGACAGCCCCCTTCGAGCAGTACTTC.

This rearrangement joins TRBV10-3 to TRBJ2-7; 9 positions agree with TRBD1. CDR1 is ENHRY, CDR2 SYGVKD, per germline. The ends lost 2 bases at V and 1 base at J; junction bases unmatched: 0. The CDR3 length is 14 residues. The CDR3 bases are TGTGCCATCAGTGAGGGACAGGGGTCCTACGAGCAGTACTTC. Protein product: CAISEGQGSYEQYF.

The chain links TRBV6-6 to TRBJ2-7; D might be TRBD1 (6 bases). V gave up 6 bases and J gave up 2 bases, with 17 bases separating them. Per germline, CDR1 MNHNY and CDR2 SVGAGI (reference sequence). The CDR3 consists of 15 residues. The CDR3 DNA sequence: TGTGCCAGCAGGTTGGGACACCTTCCCACCTACGAGCAGTACTTC. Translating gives CASRLGHLPTYEQYF.

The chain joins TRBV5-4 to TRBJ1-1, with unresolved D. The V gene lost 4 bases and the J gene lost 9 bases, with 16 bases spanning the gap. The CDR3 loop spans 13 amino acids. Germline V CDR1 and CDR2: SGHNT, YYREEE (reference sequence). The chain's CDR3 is CASSPPGGAKAFF. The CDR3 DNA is TGTGCCAGCAGCCCCCCTGGTGGAGCGAAAGCTTTCTTT.

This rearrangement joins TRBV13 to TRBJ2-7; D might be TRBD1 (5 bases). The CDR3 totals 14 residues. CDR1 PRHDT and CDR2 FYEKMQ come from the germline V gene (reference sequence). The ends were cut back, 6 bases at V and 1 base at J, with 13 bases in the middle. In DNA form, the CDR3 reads TGTGCCAGCAGGCCTCAGGGTAATTCCTACGAGCAGTACTTC. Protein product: CASRPQGNSYEQYF.

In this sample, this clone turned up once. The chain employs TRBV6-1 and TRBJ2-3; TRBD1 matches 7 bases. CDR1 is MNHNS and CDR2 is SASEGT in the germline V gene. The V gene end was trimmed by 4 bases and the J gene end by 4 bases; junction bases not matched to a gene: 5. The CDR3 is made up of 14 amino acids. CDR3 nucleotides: TGTGCCAGCAGTGGGGACAGTCTCCCAGATACGCAGTATTTT. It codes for CASSGDSLPDTQYF.

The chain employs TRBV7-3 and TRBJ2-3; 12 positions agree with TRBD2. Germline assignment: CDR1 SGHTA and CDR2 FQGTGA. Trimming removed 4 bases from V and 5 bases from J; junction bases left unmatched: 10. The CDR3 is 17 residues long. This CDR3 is CASSSFPSGGGRDTQYF. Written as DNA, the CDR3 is TGTGCCAGCAGCTCCTTCCCTAGCGGGGGGGGGCGAGATACGCAGTATTTT.

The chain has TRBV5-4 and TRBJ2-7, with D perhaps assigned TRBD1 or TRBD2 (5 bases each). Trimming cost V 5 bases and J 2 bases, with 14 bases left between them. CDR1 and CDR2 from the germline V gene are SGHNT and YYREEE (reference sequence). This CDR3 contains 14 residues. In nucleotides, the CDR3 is TGTGCCAGCAGTTCCCGAGGGGCACCCTACGAGCAGTACTTC. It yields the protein CASSSRGAPYEQYF.

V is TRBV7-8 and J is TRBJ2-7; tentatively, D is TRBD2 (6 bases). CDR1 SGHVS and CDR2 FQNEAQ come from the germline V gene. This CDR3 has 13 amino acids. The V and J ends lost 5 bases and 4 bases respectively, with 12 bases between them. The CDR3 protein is CASSQEGGYEQYF. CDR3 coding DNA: TGTGCCAGCAGCCAAGAGGGAGGTTACGAGCAGTACTTC.

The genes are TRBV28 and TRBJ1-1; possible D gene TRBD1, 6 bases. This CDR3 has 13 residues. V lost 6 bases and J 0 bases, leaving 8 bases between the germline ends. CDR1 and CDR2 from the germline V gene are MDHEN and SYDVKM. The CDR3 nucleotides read TGTGCCAGCAGCACAGGGTTGAACACTGAAGCTTTCTTT. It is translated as CASSTGLNTEAFF. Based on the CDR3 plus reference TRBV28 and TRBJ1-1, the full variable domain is DVKVTQSSRYLVKRTGEKVFLECVQDMDHENMFWYRQDPGLGLRLIYFSYDVKMKEKGDIPEGYSVSREKKERFSLILESASTNQTSMYLCASSTGLNTEAFFGQGTRLTVV.

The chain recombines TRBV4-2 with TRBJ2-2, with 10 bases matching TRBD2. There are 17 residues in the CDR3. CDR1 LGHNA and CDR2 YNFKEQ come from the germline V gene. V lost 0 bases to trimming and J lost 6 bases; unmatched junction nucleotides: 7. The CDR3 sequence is CASSQDGGSGRAGELFF. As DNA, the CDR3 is TGTGCCAGCAGCCAAGACGGGGGGAGCGGGAGGGCCGGGGAGCTGTTTTTT.

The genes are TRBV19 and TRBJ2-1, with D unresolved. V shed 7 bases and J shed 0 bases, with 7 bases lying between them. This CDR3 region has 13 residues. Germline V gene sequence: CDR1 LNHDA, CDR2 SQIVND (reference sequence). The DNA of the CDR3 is TGTGCCAGTACCGACAACTCCTACAATGAGCAGTTCTTC. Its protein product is CASTDNSYNEQFF.

In nucleotides, the CDR3 is TGCGCCAGCAGCCAAGGAGGGGTCGAGCAGTACTTC. Translated, it gives CASSQGGVEQYF. This rearrangement joins TRBV4-1 to TRBJ2-7; D may match TRBD1 or TRBD2 (5 bases each). The CDR3 spans 12 residues. V lost 1 base to trimming and J lost 6 bases, with 7 bases between them. CDR1 and CDR2 (germline): MGHRA, YSYEKL.

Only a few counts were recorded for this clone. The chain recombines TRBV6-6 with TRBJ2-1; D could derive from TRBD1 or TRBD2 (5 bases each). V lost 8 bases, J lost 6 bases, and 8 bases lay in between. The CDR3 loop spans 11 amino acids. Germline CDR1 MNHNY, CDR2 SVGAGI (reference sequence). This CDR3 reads CASRDRNEQFF. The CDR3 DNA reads TGTGCCAGCCGGGACCGCAATGAGCAGTTCTTC.

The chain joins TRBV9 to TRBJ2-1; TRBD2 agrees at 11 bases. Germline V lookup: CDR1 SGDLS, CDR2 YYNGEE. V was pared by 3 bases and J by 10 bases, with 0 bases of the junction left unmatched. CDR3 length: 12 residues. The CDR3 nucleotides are TGTGCCAGCAGCGCTAGCGGGGGGGAGCAGTTCTTC. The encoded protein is CASSASGGEQFF.

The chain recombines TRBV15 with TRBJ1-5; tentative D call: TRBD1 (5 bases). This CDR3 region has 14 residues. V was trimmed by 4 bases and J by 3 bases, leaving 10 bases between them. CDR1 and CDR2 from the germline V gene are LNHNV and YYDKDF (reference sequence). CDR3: CATSKGPNNQPQHF. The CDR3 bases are TGTGCCACCAGCAAGGGACCGAACAATCAGCCCCAGCATTTT.

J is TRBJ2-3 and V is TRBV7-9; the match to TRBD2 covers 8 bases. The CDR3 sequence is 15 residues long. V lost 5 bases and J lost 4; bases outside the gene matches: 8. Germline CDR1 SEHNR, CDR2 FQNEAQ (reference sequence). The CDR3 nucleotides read TGTGCCAGCAGCATTCAGCGGGAGATAGCAGATACGCAGTATTTT. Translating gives CASSIQREIADTQYF.

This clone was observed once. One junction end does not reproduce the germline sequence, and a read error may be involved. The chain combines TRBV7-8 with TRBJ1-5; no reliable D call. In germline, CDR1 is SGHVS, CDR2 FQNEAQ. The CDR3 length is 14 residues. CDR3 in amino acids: CAGSLYGDNQPQHF. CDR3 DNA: TGTGCCGGCAGCTTATACGGGGACAATCAGCCCCAGCATTTT.